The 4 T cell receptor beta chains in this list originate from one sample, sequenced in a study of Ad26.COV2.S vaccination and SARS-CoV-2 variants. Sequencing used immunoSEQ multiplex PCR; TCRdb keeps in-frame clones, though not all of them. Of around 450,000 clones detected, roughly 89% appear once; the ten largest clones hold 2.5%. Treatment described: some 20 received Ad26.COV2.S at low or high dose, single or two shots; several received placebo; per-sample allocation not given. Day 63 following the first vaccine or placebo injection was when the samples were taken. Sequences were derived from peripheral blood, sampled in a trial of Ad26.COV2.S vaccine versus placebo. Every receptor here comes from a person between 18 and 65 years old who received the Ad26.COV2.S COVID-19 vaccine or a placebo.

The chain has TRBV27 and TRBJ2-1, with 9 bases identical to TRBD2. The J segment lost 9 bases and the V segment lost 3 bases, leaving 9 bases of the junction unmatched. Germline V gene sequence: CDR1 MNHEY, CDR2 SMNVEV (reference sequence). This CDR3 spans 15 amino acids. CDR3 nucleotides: TGTGCCAGCAGTTTTGCTAGCGGGAAAGTGAGTGAGCAGTTCTTC. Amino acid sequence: CASSFASGKVSEQFF.

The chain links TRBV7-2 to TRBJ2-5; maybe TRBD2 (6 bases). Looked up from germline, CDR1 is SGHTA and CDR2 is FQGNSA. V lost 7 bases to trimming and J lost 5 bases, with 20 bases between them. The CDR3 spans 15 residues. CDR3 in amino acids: CASTKMGGFGETQYF. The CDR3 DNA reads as TGTGCCAGCACAAAAATGGGGGGTTTCGGTGAGACCCAGTACTTC. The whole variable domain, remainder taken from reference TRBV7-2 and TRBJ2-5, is GAGVSQSPSNKVTEKGKDVELRCDPISGHTALYWYRQSLGQGLEFLIYFQGNSAPDKSGLPSDRFSAERTGGSVSTLTIQRTQQEDSAVYLCASTKMGGFGETQYFGPGTRLLVL.

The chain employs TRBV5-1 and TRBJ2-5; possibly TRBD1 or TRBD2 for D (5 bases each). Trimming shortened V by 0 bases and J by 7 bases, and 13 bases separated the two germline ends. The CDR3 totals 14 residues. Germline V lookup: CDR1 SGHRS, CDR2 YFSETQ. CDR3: CASSLESGTATQYF. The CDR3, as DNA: TGCGCCAGCAGCTTGGAGTCCGGGACGGCGACCCAGTACTTC.

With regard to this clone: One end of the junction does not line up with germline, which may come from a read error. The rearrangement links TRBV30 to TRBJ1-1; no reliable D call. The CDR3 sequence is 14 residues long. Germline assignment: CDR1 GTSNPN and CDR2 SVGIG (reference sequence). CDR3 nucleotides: TGCCTCGGAGTGGGGAAAAGGTCTACTACTGAAGCTTTCTTT. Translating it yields CLGVGKRSTTEAFF.